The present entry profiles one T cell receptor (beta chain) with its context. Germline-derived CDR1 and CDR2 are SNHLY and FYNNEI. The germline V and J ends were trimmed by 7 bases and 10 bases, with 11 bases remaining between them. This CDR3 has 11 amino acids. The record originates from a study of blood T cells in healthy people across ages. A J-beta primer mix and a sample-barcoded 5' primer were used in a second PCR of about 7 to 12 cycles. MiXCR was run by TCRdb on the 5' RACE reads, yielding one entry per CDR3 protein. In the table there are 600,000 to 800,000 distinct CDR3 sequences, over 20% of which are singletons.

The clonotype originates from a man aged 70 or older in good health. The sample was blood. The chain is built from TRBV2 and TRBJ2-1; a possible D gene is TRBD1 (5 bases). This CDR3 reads CASKGFREQFF. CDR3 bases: TGTGCCAGCAAGGGGTTTCGGGAGCAGTTCTTC.